The T cell receptor beta chain under discussion was sequenced for a study of blood T cell repertoires in COVID-19. Study-wide context: Some COVID-19 samples were acute and others convalescent; all came from the United States, Italy and Spain. In each case, the material was cDNA or gDNA derived from T cells, B-cell-depleted T cells, or PBMCs.

V was pared by 8 bases and J by 4 bases, with 20 bases between. This CDR3 is 16 amino acids long. Per the germline V gene, CDR1 is MNHNY and CDR2 is SVGAGI (reference sequence). Method: immunoSEQ multiplex PCR; TCRdb's copy keeps in-frame clones and lacks some. This sample yields around 130,000 clones, of which about four fifths are seen a single time; approximately 18% belongs to the top ten. This clonotype originated in a woman of 80 years or more with acute or convalescent COVID-19. Sequences were obtained from peripheral blood. This chain joins TRBV6-6 and TRBJ2-2; unclear D gene. CDR3 residues: CASCGGAAWPTGELFF. The CDR3 DNA follows: TGTGCCAGCTGCGGCGGTGCTGCTTGGCCCACCGGGGAGCTGTTTTTT.